Shown below are 22 T cell receptor beta chains from a single sample sequenced in a study of blood T cell repertoires in COVID-19. Generated by immunoSEQ multiplex PCR, the TCRdb table keeps only in-frame clones and is missing some. The data show roughly 46,000 clones, with over 80% seen just once and nearly 7.5% held by the top ten. Sequencing used peripheral blood. These receptor sequences come from a man aged 60 to 69 with active COVID-19.

The chain recombines TRBV9 with TRBJ2-3; 7 bases line up with TRBD2. There are 14 residues in the CDR3. CDR1 SGDLS and CDR2 YYNGEE come from the germline V gene. Unmatched junction bases numbered 7, after V lost 4 bases and J lost 5 bases. For the CDR3, the DNA is TGTGCCAGCAGCTTGGCGGGAGATTTAGATACGCAGTATTTT. This codes for CASSLAGDLDTQYF.

This chain connects TRBV30 to TRBJ1-6, with TRBD1 as a possible D gene (6 bases). The germline gives CDR1 GTSNPN, CDR2 SVGIG (reference sequence). The CDR3 spans 19 residues. Trimming removed 6 bases from V and 7 bases from J, with 31 bases in between. This chain's CDR3 is CACHQGQGSIELTNSPLHF. In DNA, the CDR3 is TGTGCCTGTCATCAAGGGCAGGGGTCTATTGAATTGACAAATTCACCCCTCCACTTT. Full variable domain (outside the CDR3, taken from reference TRBV30 and TRBJ1-6): SQTIHQWPATLVQPVGSPLSLECTVEGTSNPNLYWYRQAAGRGLQLLFYSVGIGQISSEVPQNLSASRPQDRQFILSSKKLLLSDSGFYLCACHQGQGSIELTNSPLHFGNGTRLTVT.

This rearrangement joins TRBV28 to TRBJ1-5, with D perhaps TRBD1 (5 bases). Trimming pared 6 bases from V and 9 bases from J, leaving 18 bases between. The CDR3 consists of 14 residues. Germline CDR1 is MDHEN and CDR2 is SYDVKM. This CDR3 is CASRLRGLIWPQHF. CDR3 DNA: TGTGCCAGCAGGCTACGGGGGTTAATCTGGCCCCAGCATTTT.

This clone was seen once. This sequence joins TRBV19 and TRBJ1-2; D might be TRBD1 (6 bases). V was cut by 5 bases and J by 3 bases, with 7 bases left in between. CDR1 and CDR2 (germline): LNHDA, SQIVND (reference sequence). The CDR3 has 12 amino acids. The CDR3 is CASSGQYYGYTF. The CDR3 DNA sequence: TGTGCCAGTAGTGGACAGTACTATGGCTACACCTTC.

The V and J genes are TRBV2 and TRBJ2-2; 7 nucleotides match TRBD1. CDR1 SNHLY and CDR2 FYNNEI come from the germline V gene. This CDR3 region has 13 residues. J lost 6 bases, V lost 5 bases, and 3 bases had no gene match. The CDR3 DNA is TGTGCCAGCAGTACAGGGGTGGCCGGGGAGCTGTTTTTT. Translation gives CASSTGVAGELFF.

This chain connects TRBV29-1 to TRBJ2-7; tentatively, D is TRBD2 (6 bases). The ends were cut back, 4 bases at V and 6 bases at J, with 10 bases in the middle. The CDR3 runs to 11 residues. Germline loops: CDR1 SQVTM, CDR2 ANQGSEA. The CDR3 DNA reads as TGCAGCGTTGTGCGGGGATCCGAGCAGTACTTC. It yields the protein CSVVRGSEQYF.

The chain joins TRBV27 to TRBJ2-7; D gene ambiguous. This CDR3 has 12 amino acids. Trimming cost V 4 bases and J 6 bases, with 10 bases left between them. Germline CDR1 is MNHEY and CDR2 is SMNVEV (reference sequence). CDR3 DNA sequence: TGTGCCAGCAGTTCTGGTCGGTCCGAGCAGTACTTC. This gives the protein CASSSGRSEQYF.

The V and J genes are TRBV2 and TRBJ1-4; D is undetermined. Between the trimmed V and J ends, which lost 0 bases and 10 bases, there was a span of 15 bases. This CDR3 region has 15 residues. Germline V gene data show CDR1 as SNHLY and CDR2 as FYNNEI. CDR3 in amino acids: CASSEALRATGKLFF. The CDR3 nucleotides read TGTGCCAGCAGTGAAGCGCTTCGAGCCACGGGAAAACTGTTTTTT.

The chain recombines TRBV28 with TRBJ2-1, with D maybe TRBD1 (7 bases). V lost 5 bases and J 3 bases, leaving 17 bases between the germline ends. Germline V gene sequence: CDR1 MDHEN, CDR2 SYDVKM. The CDR3 has 16 residues. The CDR3 DNA follows: TGTGCCAGCAGTCCAGTTTCAGGGGGGAACTACAATGAGCAGTTCTTC. Its translation: CASSPVSGGNYNEQFF.

This chain links TRBV18 with TRBJ2-3, with TRBD2 matching over 12 bases. Looked up from germline, CDR1 is KGHSH and CDR2 is LQKENI. This CDR3 spans 18 amino acids. V was pared by 2 bases and J by 0 bases, with 6 bases of the junction left unmatched. CDR3 sequence reads: CASSPGLAGTASTDTQYF. Written as DNA, the CDR3 is TGTGCCAGCTCACCAGGACTAGCGGGGACGGCTAGCACAGATACGCAGTATTTT.

V is TRBV11-2 and J is TRBJ2-3, with 7 nucleotides matching TRBD1. V lost 4 bases and J lost 6; bases outside the gene matches: 7. CDR3 size: 14 residues. In germline, CDR1 is SGHAT, CDR2 FQNNGV. CDR3 protein: CASSSGQHRDTQYF. The CDR3 region has the DNA TGTGCCAGCAGCTCGGGACAGCACCGGGATACGCAGTATTTT. Complete variable domain (other parts from reference TRBV11-2 and TRBJ2-3): EAGVAQSPRYKIIEKRQSVAFWCNPISGHATLYWYQQILGQGPKLLIQFQNNGVVDDSQLPKDRFSAERLKGVDSTLKIQPAKLEDSAVYLCASSSGQHRDTQYFGPGTRLTVL.

Only one count was recorded for this clone. The chain recombines TRBV9 with TRBJ1-1; no definite D call. The CDR3 is 15 residues long. Trimming shortened V by 0 bases and J by 1 base, and 10 bases separated the two germline ends. CDR1 and CDR2 (germline): SGDLS, YYNGEE. The CDR3 reads CASSVVVGGNTEAFF. CDR3 DNA sequence: TGTGCCAGCAGCGTAGTTGTGGGAGGGAACACTGAAGCTTTCTTT.

The chain has TRBV6-2 or TRBV6-3 and TRBJ1-5; no firm D call. Trimming stripped 2 bases from V and 4 bases from J, with 18 bases between. The V gene's germline CDR1 is MNHEY and CDR2 SVGEGT. The CDR3 length is 17 residues. The CDR3 spells CASSYDLGGSLNQPQHF. In DNA form, the CDR3 reads TGTGCCAGCAGTTACGACTTGGGAGGCAGCCTTAATCAGCCCCAGCATTTT.

The genes are TRBV18 and TRBJ2-1; 7 bases align to TRBD2. Per germline, CDR1 KGHSH and CDR2 LQKENI. Losses at the gene ends were 3 bases for V and 8 bases for J; bases not matched to a gene: 4. The CDR3 runs 13 residues. This chain's CDR3 is CASSPIAGDEQFF. The CDR3 coding sequence is TGTGCCAGCTCACCCATTGCGGGAGATGAGCAGTTCTTC.

This CDR3 reads CATSDYGQGEEKLFF. The CDR3 DNA follows: TGTGCCACCAGTGATTACGGACAGGGAGAAGAAAAACTGTTTTTT. The chain uses TRBV24-1 and TRBJ1-4, with 8 bases aligning to TRBD1. Germline trimming cut 2 bases from V and 8 bases from J; bases unmatched to any gene: 6. The CDR3 is 15 amino acids. The V gene's germline CDR1 is KGHDR and CDR2 SFDVKD.

The chain couples TRBV7-2 to TRBJ1-2; D is unresolved. Germline-derived CDR1 and CDR2 are SGHTA and FQGNSA. This CDR3 has 16 residues. V was shortened by 1 base and J by 2 bases, with 14 bases between the two germline ends. CDR3 residues: CASSLVPPTVNYGYTF. The CDR3 region has the DNA TGTGCCAGCAGCTTAGTCCCACCTACCGTAAACTATGGCTACACCTTC.

In DNA, the CDR3 is TGCGCCAGCAGCCAAGATTATCCCGTAGGGAGAACGCAGTATTTT. Amino acids: CASSQDYPVGRTQYF. The genes are TRBV4-1 and TRBJ2-3; D might be TRBD2 (5 bases). Germline V lookup: CDR1 MGHRA, CDR2 YSYEKL. V lost 0 bases to trimming and J lost 9 bases, with 16 bases between them. The CDR3 is 15 residues long.

This clone has more than one count but fewer than ten. The chain carries TRBV30 and TRBJ1-5; 10 bases fit TRBD1. The trim removed 5 bases at V and 7 bases at J, leaving 5 bases unmatched. This CDR3 region has 13 residues. The germline V gene encodes CDR1 GTSNPN and CDR2 SVGIG (reference sequence). CDR3 protein: CAWDRGRGQPQHF. The DNA of the CDR3 is TGTGCCTGGGACAGGGGGCGAGGGCAGCCCCAGCATTTT.

This chain connects TRBV6-2 or TRBV6-3 to TRBJ2-4; 11 positions agree with TRBD2. Germline V gene sequence: CDR1 MNHEY, CDR2 SVGEGT. CDR3 size: 20 residues. V trimming: 2 bases; J trimming: 0 bases; junction bases outside the gene matches: 12. This CDR3 reads CASSYGVAGGLLLAKNIQYF. The CDR3 coding sequence is TGTGCCAGCAGTTACGGTGTAGCGGGGGGGCTATTGTTAGCCAAAAACATTCAGTACTTC.

The V and J genes are TRBV5-5 and TRBJ2-7; TRBD1 matches 7 bases. CDR1 and CDR2 (germline): SGHKS, YYEKEE (reference sequence). With 2 bases clipped from V and 0 bases from J, the junction kept 5 bases outside the gene matches. This CDR3 has 15 residues. The CDR3 here is CASSFNRGSSYEQYF. The CDR3 coding sequence is TGTGCCAGCAGCTTCAACAGGGGTAGCTCCTACGAGCAGTACTTC.

This chain uses TRBV28 with TRBJ1-2; weak D call: TRBD1 (5 bases). Deletions cut 6 bases from V and 8 bases from J, with 13 bases between. In germline, CDR1 is MDHEN, CDR2 SYDVKM. The CDR3 is 12 residues long. The CDR3 here is CASSQGSRGYTF. The CDR3 DNA follows: TGTGCCAGCAGCCAGGGTTCGAGGGGCTACACCTTC.

The rearrangement links TRBV7-3 to TRBJ2-5, with 7 bases fitting TRBD2. Germline lookup yields CDR1 SGHTA and CDR2 FQGTGA. J was trimmed by 5 bases and V by 5 bases; bases with no gene match: 11. This CDR3 region has 15 residues. The CDR3 loop is CASSPTTAGRETQYF. The CDR3 DNA is TGTGCCAGCAGCCCGACGACAGCGGGAAGGGAGACCCAGTACTTC.